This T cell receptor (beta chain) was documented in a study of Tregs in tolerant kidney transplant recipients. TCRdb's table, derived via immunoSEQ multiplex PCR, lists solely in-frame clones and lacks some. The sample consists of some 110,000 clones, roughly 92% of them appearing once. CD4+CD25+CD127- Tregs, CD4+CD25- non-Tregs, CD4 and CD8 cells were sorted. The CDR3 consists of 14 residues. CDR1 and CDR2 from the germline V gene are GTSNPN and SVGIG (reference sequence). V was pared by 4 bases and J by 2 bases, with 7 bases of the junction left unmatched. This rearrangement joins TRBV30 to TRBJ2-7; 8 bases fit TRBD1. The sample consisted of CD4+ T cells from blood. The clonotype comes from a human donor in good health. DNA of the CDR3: TGTGCCTGGACTCCAGGGGGCTATGCCTACGAGCAGTACTTC. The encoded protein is CAWTPGGYAYEQYF.